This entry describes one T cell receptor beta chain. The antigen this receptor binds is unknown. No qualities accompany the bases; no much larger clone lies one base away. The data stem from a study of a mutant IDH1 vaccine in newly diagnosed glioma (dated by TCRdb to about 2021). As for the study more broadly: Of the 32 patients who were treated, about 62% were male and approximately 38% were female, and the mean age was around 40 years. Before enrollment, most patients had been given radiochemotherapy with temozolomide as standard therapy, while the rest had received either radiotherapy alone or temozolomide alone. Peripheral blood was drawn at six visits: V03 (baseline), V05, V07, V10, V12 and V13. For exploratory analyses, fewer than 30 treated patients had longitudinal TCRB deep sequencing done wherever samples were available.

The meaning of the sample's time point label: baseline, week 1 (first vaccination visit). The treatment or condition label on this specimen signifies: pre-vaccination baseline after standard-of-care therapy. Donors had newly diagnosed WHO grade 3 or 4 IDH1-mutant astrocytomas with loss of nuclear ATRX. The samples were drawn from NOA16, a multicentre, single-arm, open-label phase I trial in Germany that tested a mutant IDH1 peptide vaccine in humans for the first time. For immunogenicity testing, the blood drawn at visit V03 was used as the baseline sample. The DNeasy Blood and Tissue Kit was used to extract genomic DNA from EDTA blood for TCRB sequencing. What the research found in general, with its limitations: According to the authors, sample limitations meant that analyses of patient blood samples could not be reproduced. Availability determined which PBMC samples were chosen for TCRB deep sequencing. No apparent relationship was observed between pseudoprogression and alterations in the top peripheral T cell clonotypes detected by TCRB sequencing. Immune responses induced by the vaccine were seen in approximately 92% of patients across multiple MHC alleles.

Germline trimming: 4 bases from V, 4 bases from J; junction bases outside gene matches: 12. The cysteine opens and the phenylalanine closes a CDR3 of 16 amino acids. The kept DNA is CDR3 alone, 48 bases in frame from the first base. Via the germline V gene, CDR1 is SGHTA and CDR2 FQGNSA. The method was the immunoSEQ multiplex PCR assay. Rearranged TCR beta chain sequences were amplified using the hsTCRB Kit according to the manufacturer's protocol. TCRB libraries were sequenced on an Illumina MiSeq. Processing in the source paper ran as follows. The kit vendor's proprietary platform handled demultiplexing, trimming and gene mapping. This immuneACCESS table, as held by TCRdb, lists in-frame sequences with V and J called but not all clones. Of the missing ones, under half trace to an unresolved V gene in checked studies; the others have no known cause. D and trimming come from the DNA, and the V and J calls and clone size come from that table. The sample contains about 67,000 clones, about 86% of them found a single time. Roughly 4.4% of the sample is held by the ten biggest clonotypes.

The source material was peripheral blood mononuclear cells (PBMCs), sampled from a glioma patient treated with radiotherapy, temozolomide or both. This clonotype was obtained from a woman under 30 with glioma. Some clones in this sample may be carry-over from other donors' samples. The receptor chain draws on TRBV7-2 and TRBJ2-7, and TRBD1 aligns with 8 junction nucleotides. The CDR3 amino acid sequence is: CASSSRTGPPGYEQYF. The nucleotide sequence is TGTGCCAGCAGCTCCAGGACAGGGCCGCCAGGATACGAGCAGTACTTC.